This T cell receptor (beta chain) emerged from a study of blood T cell repertoires in COVID-19. Authors' processing steps: Reference gene primer amplification in the assay estimated nucleated cell counts. Clones were sequenced by immunoSEQ multiplex PCR, and TCRdb holds only the in-frame ones, with some missing. The D gene and trimming were derived from the DNA, and the V and J assignments and clone size from that table. The top ten clones hold approximately 2% of a sample with around 94,000 clones, about 85% of them seen once. The germline V gene has CDR1 SGDLS and CDR2 YYNGEE. The trim removed 3 bases at V and 7 bases at J, leaving 9 bases unmatched. The CDR3 totals 17 residues.

The TCR sequence derives from a man aged 45-60 years with active COVID-19. The sample taken for sequencing was peripheral blood. This chain connects TRBV9 to TRBJ2-3; 15 positions match TRBD2. As DNA, the CDR3 is TGTGCCAGCAGCGGACATTGGACTAGCGGGGGGGCAAATACGCAGTATTTT. It yields the protein CASSGHWTSGGANTQYF.